This T cell receptor (beta chain) appears in the sequencing data of a study of shared clonotypes between healthy human individuals. The study, taken as a whole, reports: Relative to memory subsets, naive subsets generally showed larger estimated richness. Only a few donors were included, so the genetic and exposure-history diversity represented was limited. Sharing across a handful of donors was seen in 4% to 5.5% of naive CD4 clonotypes.

Assay: immunoSEQ multiplex PCR; the TCRdb copy retains only in-frame clones and omits some. The sample holds under 2.5 million clones, 85% to 95% seen once. Notes on this clone: The target antigen is unknown.

This CDR3 has 13 residues. Germline V gene sequence: CDR1 SGHVS, CDR2 FQNEAQ. The germline V and J ends were trimmed by 8 bases and 3 bases, with 13 bases remaining between them. The chain has TRBV7-8 and TRBJ1-1; the D is unclear. The specimen sequenced was naive CD4+ T cells from PBMCs. Subset defined: CD45RA+ positively selected. This clonotype was obtained from a man aged 18 to 30 in good health. Some clones in this sample may be carry-over from other donors' samples. CDR3 loop: CASSFRVDTEAFF. CDR3 sequence (DNA): TGTGCCAGCTCTTTTCGGGTAGACACTGAAGCTTTCTTT.